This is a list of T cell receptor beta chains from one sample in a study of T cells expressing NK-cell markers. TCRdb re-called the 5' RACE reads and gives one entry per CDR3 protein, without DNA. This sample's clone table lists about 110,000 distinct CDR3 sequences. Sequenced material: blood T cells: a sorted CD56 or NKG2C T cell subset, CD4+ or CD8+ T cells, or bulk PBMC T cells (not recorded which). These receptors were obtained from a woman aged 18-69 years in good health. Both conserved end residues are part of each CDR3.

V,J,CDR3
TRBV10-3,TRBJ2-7,CAISEELAGVGEQYF
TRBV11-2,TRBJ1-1,CASSSGQVGPEAFF
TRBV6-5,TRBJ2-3,CASSYALLAGGQHTQYF
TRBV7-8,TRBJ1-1,CASSLWTLNTEAFF
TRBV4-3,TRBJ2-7,CASSQGTSGSSGSYEQYF
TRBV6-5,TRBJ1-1,CASSYHSTGNTEAFF
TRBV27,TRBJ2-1,CASVSRYNEQFF
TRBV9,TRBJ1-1,CASTRYGTEAFF
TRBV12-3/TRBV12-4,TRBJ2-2,CASSFLLGTANTGELFF
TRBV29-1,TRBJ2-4,CSTGENQNIQYF
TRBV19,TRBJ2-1,CASSIGAPAGEQFF
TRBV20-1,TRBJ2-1,CSASTSGAPYNEQFF
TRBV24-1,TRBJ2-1,CAGFGYMGNEQFF
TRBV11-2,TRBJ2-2,CASSSRDRDITGELFF
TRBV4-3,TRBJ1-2,CASSRDREWVYGYTF
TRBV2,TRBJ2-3,CASSEQGAQFADTQYF
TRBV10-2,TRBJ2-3,CASSESRGADGTDTQYF
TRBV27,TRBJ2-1,CASSDRANEQFF
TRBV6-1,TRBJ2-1,CASSPGLLSSYNEQFF
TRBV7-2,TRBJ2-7,CASSFRSTSSYEQYF
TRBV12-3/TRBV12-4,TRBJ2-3,CASRATDTQYF
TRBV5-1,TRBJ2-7,CASSLELDYEQYF
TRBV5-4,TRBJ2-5,CASSLAGGPLETQYF